The subject of this entry is one T cell receptor beta chain. This receptor's antigen is unknown. No much larger clone is present one base from it, and per-base qualities are unavailable. Compared with germline, V lacks 4 bases and J lacks 7 bases; bases without a gene match: 8. The CDR3 has 16 amino acids, counting the end cysteine and phenylalanine. Of the read, only the CDR3 DNA is kept; its 48 bases are in frame from base 1. From the germline V gene, CDR1 is SGHRS and CDR2 is YFSETQ. Library preparation used the immunoSEQ multiplex PCR assay. As stored in TCRdb, this immuneACCESS dataset retains in-frame rearrangements with V and J assigned. A fraction of the clones does not appear; measured against another copy, unresolved V genes explain less than half of the discrepancy, and the remainder lacks a known reason. The sample data list tens of thousands of clones, and approximately 92% of these were observed just once. The ten largest clonotypes hold roughly 0.21% of the sample.

This record belongs to a study of T cell changes during pregnancy in multiple sclerosis (dated by TCRdb to about 2019). Background for the entire study: The study examined how the T cell repertoire changed over the course of pregnancy in women with multiple sclerosis.

This sequence originates from a female donor with multiple sclerosis, enrolled in a pregnancy study. This specimen was CD4+ T cells from peripheral blood mononuclear cells, taken before pregnancy. The rearrangement joined TRBV5-1 to TRBJ2-1, with 13 bases aligning to TRBD2. The CDR3: CASSGGLAGVRNEQFF. The nucleotide sequence reads as follows: TGCGCCAGCAGCGGAGGACTAGCGGGAGTTAGGAATGAGCAGTTCTTC.